One T cell receptor beta chain is described in this entry. Antigen unknown. One junction end does not reproduce the germline sequence, and a read error may be involved. Libraries were prepared by immunoSEQ multiplex PCR; TCRdb keeps only in-frame clonotypes and omits some of them. The sample lists around 20,000 clones, 80% seen once, with around a fifth in the top ten. The entry originates in a study of PD-1 blockade in classical Hodgkin lymphoma. Study results and limitations: Partial responders and progressors had significantly lower baseline TCR diversity.

The time point denotes: cycle 4 day 1 (C4D1), after about 6 weeks of nivolumab. Exposure to brentuximab vedotin varied, and each patient had relapsed following autologous stem cell transplantation. Best responses included complete response and partial response; otherwise, the best response was progressive disease. Germline-derived CDR1 and CDR2 are LNHDA and SQIVND (reference sequence). This CDR3 contains 14 residues. The V gene is TRBV19, the J gene TRBJ1-2, with 7 bases that match TRBD1. The receptor was derived from a human donor with classical Hodgkin lymphoma. The specimen was peripheral blood mononuclear cells (PBMCs), collected before the fourth cycle of nivolumab. CDR3 sequence: CASSRQGKVDGYTF. The CDR3 coding sequence is TGTGCCAGTAGTAGACAGGGCAAAGTGGATGGGTACACCTTC.